A single sample gave rise to the 21 T cell receptor beta chains below, sequenced in a study of blood T cell repertoires in COVID-19. The data were produced by immunoSEQ multiplex PCR, yet TCRdb's version contains in-frame clones alone and is incomplete. Among some 160,000 clones listed, roughly four fifths were seen once. The sample comprised peripheral blood. The receptors originated from a man between 65 and 80 years old with active or convalescent COVID-19.

CDR3 region: CSVPGHLNTEAFF. The CDR3 DNA is TGCAGCGTACCCGGACACCTAAACACTGAAGCTTTCTTT. The chain carries TRBV29-1 and TRBJ1-1, with D possibly being TRBD1 (5 bases). This CDR3 has 13 amino acids. Per germline, CDR1 SQVTM and CDR2 ANQGSEA. The V gene lost 6 bases and the J gene lost 2 bases, with 13 bases spanning the gap.

The chain links TRBV5-1 to TRBJ2-7; 9 bases are shared with TRBD2. The junction had 5 bases not matched to a gene; V was cut back by 4 bases and J by 0 bases. The CDR3 has 15 residues. Germline CDR1 is SGHRS and CDR2 is YFSETQ. CDR3 coding DNA: TGCGCCAGCAGCGGCTATAGCGGGAGCTCCTACGAGCAGTACTTC. Translated, it gives CASSGYSGSSYEQYF.

This chain connects TRBV10-3 to TRBJ2-2; a possible D gene is TRBD1 (5 bases). Germline assignment: CDR1 ENHRY and CDR2 SYGVKD. Trimming took off 1 base at V and 2 bases at J, with 11 bases between the two ends. The CDR3 covers 16 residues. CDR3 coding DNA: TGTGCCATCAGTGAGTTCCCAGACAGCAACACCGGGGAGCTGTTTTTT. Protein sequence: CAISEFPDSNTGELFF.

This chain connects TRBV11-3 to TRBJ1-3; possibly TRBD1 for D (5 bases). The CDR3 length is 15 residues. The germline V and J ends were trimmed by 7 bases and 3 bases, with 16 bases remaining between them. Per germline, CDR1 SGHNT and CDR2 YENEEA. The DNA of the CDR3 is TGTGCCAGCACCAGGGAAGGGGTCCTTGGAAACACCATATATTTT. As protein: CASTREGVLGNTIYF.

The chain links TRBV29-1 to TRBJ2-1; perhaps TRBD1 as D (5 bases). The V and J ends lost 7 bases and 3 bases respectively, with 16 bases between them. The CDR3 runs 14 residues. CDR1 is SQVTM and CDR2 is ANQGSEA in the germline V gene. CDR3 sequence: CSALTDRGYNEQFF. CDR3 coding DNA: TGCAGCGCTTTGACTGATAGGGGCTACAATGAGCAGTTCTTC.

V usage is TRBV18 and J usage is TRBJ2-7; maybe TRBD1 (6 bases). Trimming left V 3 bases short and J 2 bases short, with 8 bases between. The germline V gene has CDR1 KGHSH and CDR2 LQKENI. This CDR3 has 13 residues. The CDR3 sequence: CASSPGQTYEQYF. For the CDR3, the DNA is TGTGCCAGCTCACCCGGACAGACCTACGAGCAGTACTTC.

The count of this clone is one. This chain uses TRBV5-1 with TRBJ1-1, with 11 nucleotides matching TRBD1. The V gene end was trimmed by 4 bases and the J gene end by 5 bases; junction bases not matched to a gene: 7. The CDR3 runs to 15 residues. The germline V gene has CDR1 SGHRS and CDR2 YFSETQ. The CDR3 DNA sequence: TGCGCCAGCAGCCCGGACAGGGGGCGCGGTACTGAAGCTTTCTTT. Its protein product is CASSPDRGRGTEAFF.

This chain connects TRBV5-1 to TRBJ1-2, with TRBD1 as a possible D gene (5 bases). This CDR3 has 15 residues. V lost 0 bases and J 2 bases, leaving 11 bases between the germline ends. Looked up from germline, CDR1 is SGHRS and CDR2 is YFSETQ. The CDR3 DNA reads as TGCGCCAGCAGCTTGGGGGTCAGGGCCAACTATGGCTACACCTTC. Its protein is CASSLGVRANYGYTF.

V gene TRBV7-2 combines with J gene TRBJ2-2; TRBD2 aligns across 12 bases. The J segment lost 4 bases and the V segment lost 5 bases, leaving 5 bases of the junction unmatched. Germline V gene sequence: CDR1 SGHTA, CDR2 FQGNSA. The CDR3 length is 16 residues. CDR3 sequence reads: CASSASGRVGTGELFF. CDR3 bases: TGTGCCAGCAGCGCTAGCGGGAGGGTGGGCACCGGGGAGCTGTTTTTT.

The V call is TRBV5-1, the J call TRBJ2-2; a possible D gene is TRBD2 (5 bases). There are 15 residues in the CDR3. Germline V CDR1 and CDR2: SGHRS, YFSETQ. Trimming took 8 bases from V and 3 from J, leaving 17 bases between them. CDR3 sequence reads: CASRRGASDTGELFF. Written as DNA, the CDR3 is TGCGCCAGTCGCCGGGGTGCCTCCGACACCGGGGAGCTGTTTTTT. The full variable domain, rest sourced from reference TRBV5-1 and TRBJ2-2, is KAGVTQTPRYLIKTRGQQVTLSCSPISGHRSVSWYQQTPGQGLQFLFEYFSETQRNKGNFPGRFSGRQFSNSRSEMNVSTLELGDSALYLCASRRGASDTGELFFGEGSRLTVL.

This chain joins TRBV7-2 and TRBJ2-5; 9 bases line up with TRBD1. The germline gives CDR1 SGHTA, CDR2 FQGNSA. The CDR3 extends over 17 amino acids. After removal of 1 base from V and 5 bases from J, the junction contained 11 bases not matched to a gene. CDR3 DNA sequence: TGTGCCAGCAGCTTAGGTCGGACAGGGGTGCGGCGGGAGACCCAGTACTTC. This translates into CASSLGRTGVRRETQYF.

V and J are TRBV3-1 (or the pseudogene TRBV3-2) and TRBJ2-5; D uncertain. CDR1 is LGHDT and CDR2 is YNNKEL in the germline V gene (reference sequence). The germline V and J ends were trimmed by 2 bases and 7 bases, with 11 bases remaining between them. The CDR3 has 13 residues. The CDR3 bases are TGTGCCAGCAGCCAACACGGCGCGGCGACCCAGTACTTC. This codes for CASSQHGAATQYF.

J is TRBJ1-5 and V is TRBV19, with 10 bases lining up with TRBD1. The CDR3 has 17 residues. After removal of 4 bases from V and 0 bases from J, the junction contained 6 bases not matched to a gene. CDR1 and CDR2 from the germline V gene are LNHDA and SQIVND (reference sequence). The CDR3 DNA reads TGTGCCAGTAGTACGGGACAGGGGAGAGGTAGCAATCAGCCCCAGCATTTT. Protein product: CASSTGQGRGSNQPQHF.

This chain joins TRBV18 and TRBJ2-7, with 8 bases lining up with TRBD1. The CDR3 covers 15 residues. Germline V gives CDR1 KGHSH, CDR2 LQKENI. Losses at the gene ends were 1 base for V and 6 bases for J; bases not matched to a gene: 8. CDR3 residues: CASSPRTGTGAEQYF. CDR3 bases: TGTGCCAGCTCACCACGGACAGGGACGGGCGCCGAGCAGTACTTC.

The chain joins TRBV10-2 to TRBJ2-5; TRBD1 matches at 9 bases. V lost 8 bases to trimming and J lost 5 bases; unmatched junction nucleotides: 6. In germline, CDR1 is WSHSY, CDR2 SAAADI. The CDR3 has 13 residues. The CDR3 protein is CASRDRVMETQYF. In DNA form, the CDR3 reads TGCGCCAGCCGGGACAGGGTGATGGAGACCCAGTACTTC.

This rearrangement joins TRBV18 to TRBJ2-7; 12 positions match TRBD2. Germline lookup yields CDR1 KGHSH and CDR2 LQKENI. The V and J ends lost 5 bases and 0 bases, in that order; junction bases with no gene match: 5. The CDR3 consists of 16 residues. Written as DNA, the CDR3 is TGTGCCAGCTCAGGGACTAGCGGGTCCATCTCCTACGAGCAGTACTTC. Protein: CASSGTSGSISYEQYF.

The J gene is TRBJ1-2, the V gene TRBV14, with no clear D. Germline loops: CDR1 SGHDN, CDR2 FVKESK. Trimming shortened V by 6 bases and J by 8 bases, and 25 bases separated the two germline ends. The CDR3 has 16 amino acids. Here the CDR3 reads CASRARSGLKEEGYTF. CDR3 sequence (DNA): TGTGCCAGCAGGGCCCGTTCGGGTCTCAAAGAGGAGGGCTACACCTTC.

Only one count was recorded for this clone. V and J are TRBV27 and TRBJ1-1; 11 positions agree with TRBD1. Losses at the gene ends were 4 bases for V and 2 bases for J; bases not matched to a gene: 3. Germline V CDR1 and CDR2: MNHEY, SMNVEV (reference sequence). This CDR3 is built from 15 residues. CDR3: CASSSWTGGNTEAFF. The CDR3 DNA sequence: TGTGCCAGCAGTTCCTGGACAGGGGGCAACACTGAAGCTTTCTTT.

The rearrangement links TRBV4-3 to TRBJ2-2, with 7 bases matching TRBD1. V lost 1 base, J lost 1 base, and 0 bases stayed unmatched. Per germline, CDR1 LGHNA and CDR2 YSLEER. This CDR3 is 15 amino acids long. As DNA, the CDR3 is TGCGCCAGCAGCCAAGGGACAGGGAACACCGGGGAGCTGTTTTTT. This gives the protein CASSQGTGNTGELFF.

The V gene is TRBV7-2, the J gene TRBJ1-1, with unresolved D. V was cut by 5 bases and J by 1 base, with 14 bases left in between. CDR1 and CDR2 from the germline V gene are SGHTA and FQGNSA. The CDR3 loop spans 15 amino acids. In DNA, the CDR3 is TGTGCCAGCAGCCACGGTTGGGAGACGAACACTGAAGCTTTCTTT. Encoded protein: CASSHGWETNTEAFF.

Remarks on this clone: This sample includes further DNA sequences coding for the same CDR3. The J gene is TRBJ2-1, the V gene TRBV18, with 9 positions matching TRBD2. Per the germline V gene, CDR1 is KGHSH and CDR2 is LQKENI. The CDR3 is 15 amino acids. V shed 3 bases and J 5 bases; nucleotides not matched to a gene: 5. Written as DNA, the CDR3 is TGTGCCAGCTCACCCCCCCAGCGGGGGGACAATGAGCAGTTCTTC. It codes for CASSPPQRGDNEQFF.